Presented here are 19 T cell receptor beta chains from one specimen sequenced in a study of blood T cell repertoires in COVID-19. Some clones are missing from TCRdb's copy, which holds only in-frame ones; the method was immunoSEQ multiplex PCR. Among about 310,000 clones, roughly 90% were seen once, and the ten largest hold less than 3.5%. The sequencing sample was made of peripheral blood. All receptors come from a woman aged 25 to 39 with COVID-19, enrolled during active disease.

The CDR3 DNA reads TGTGCCAGCAGCAATAAGGGAGTAGATACGCAGTATTTT. It translates to CASSNKGVDTQYF. This chain joins TRBV5-4 and TRBJ2-3, with D possibly TRBD2 on 5 matching bases. Germline loops: CDR1 SGHNT, CDR2 YYREEE (reference sequence). The CDR3 is made up of 13 amino acids. Trimming pared 4 bases from V and 5 bases from J, leaving 11 bases between. The full variable domain, in which reference TRBV5-4 and TRBJ2-3 provide the parts outside the CDR3, is ETGVTQSPTHLIKTRGQQVTLRCSSQSGHNTVSWYQQALGQGPQFIFQYYREEENGRGNFPPRFSGLQFPNYSSELNVNALELDDSALYLCASSNKGVDTQYFGPGTRLTVL.

The CDR3 reads CATSDRQGNTEAFF. The CDR3 DNA reads TGTGCCACCAGTGACCGCCAGGGTAACACTGAAGCTTTCTTT. This chain links TRBV24-1 with TRBJ1-1, with a weak D call TRBD1 (5 bases). V gave up 4 bases and J gave up 2 bases, with 10 bases separating them. Per the germline V gene, CDR1 is KGHDR and CDR2 is SFDVKD. CDR3 size: 14 residues.

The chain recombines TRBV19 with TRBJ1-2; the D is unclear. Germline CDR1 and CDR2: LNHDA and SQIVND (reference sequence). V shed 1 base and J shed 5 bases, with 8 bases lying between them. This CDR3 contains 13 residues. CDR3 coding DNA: TGTGCCAGTAGTATAGGGACTTCTTATGGCTACACCTTC. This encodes CASSIGTSYGYTF.

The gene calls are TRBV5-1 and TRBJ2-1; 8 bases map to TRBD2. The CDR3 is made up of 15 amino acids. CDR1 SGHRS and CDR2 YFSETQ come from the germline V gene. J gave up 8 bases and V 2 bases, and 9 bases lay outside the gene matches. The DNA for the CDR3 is TGCGCCAGCAGCTTTGGAGCGGGAGTGAGGGATGAGCAGTTCTTC. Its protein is CASSFGAGVRDEQFF.

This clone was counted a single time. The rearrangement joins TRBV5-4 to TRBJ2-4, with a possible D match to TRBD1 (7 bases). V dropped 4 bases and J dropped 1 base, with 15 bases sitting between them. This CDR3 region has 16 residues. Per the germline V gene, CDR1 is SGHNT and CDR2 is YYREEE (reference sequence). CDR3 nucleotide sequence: TGTGCCAGCAGCCCAGGGGGGCTTGAGGCCAAAAACATTCAGTACTTC. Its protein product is CASSPGGLEAKNIQYF.

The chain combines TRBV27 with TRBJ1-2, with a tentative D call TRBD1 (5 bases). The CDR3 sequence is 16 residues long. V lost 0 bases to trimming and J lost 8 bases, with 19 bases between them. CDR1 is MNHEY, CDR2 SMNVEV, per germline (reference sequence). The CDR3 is CASSLSSGTLLEGYTF. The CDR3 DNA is TGTGCCAGCAGTTTATCCTCCGGGACTCTCTTGGAGGGCTACACCTTC.

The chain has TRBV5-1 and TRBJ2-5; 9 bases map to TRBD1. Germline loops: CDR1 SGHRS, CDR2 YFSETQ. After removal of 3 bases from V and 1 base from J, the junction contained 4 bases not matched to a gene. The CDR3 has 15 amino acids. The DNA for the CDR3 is TGCGCCAGCAGCTCTTACAGGGGGCCCCAAGAGACCCAGTACTTC. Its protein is CASSSYRGPQETQYF.

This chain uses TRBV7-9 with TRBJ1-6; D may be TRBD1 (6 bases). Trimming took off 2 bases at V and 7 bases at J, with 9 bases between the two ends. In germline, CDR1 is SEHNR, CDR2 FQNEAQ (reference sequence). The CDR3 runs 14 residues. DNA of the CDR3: TGTGCCAGCAGCTTAAGTCAGGGGAATTCACCCCTCCACTTT. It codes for CASSLSQGNSPLHF.

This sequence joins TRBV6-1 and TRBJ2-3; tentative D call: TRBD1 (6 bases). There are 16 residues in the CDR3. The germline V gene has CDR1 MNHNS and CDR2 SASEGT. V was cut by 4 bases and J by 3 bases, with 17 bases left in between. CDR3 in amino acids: CASSATFPQGTDTQYF. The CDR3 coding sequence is TGTGCCAGCAGTGCCACATTTCCACAGGGTACAGATACGCAGTATTTT.

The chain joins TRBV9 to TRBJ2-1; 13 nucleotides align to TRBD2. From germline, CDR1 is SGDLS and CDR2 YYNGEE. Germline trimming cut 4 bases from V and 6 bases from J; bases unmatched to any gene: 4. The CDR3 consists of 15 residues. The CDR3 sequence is CASSRRTSGSNEQFF. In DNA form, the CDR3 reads TGTGCCAGCAGCCGAAGGACTAGCGGGAGCAATGAGCAGTTCTTC.

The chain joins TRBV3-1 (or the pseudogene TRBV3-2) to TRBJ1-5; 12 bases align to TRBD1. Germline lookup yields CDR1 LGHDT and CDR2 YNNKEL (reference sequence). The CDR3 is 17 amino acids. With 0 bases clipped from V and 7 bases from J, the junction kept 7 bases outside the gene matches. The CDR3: CASSQDSGQGARQPQHF. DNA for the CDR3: TGTGCCAGCAGCCAAGATTCGGGACAGGGGGCTAGACAGCCCCAGCATTTT.

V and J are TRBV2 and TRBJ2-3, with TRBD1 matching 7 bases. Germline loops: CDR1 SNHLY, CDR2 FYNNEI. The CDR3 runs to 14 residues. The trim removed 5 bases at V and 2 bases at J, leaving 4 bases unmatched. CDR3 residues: CASSRDSPTDTQYF. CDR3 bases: TGTGCCAGCAGTAGGGACAGCCCCACAGATACGCAGTATTTT.

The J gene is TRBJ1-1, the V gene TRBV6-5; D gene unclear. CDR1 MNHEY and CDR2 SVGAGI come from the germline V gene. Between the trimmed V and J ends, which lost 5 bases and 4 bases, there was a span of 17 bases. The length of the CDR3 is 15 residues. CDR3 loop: CASSHRLTLSTEAFF. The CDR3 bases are TGTGCCAGCAGTCACCGGCTGACTCTAAGCACTGAAGCTTTCTTT.

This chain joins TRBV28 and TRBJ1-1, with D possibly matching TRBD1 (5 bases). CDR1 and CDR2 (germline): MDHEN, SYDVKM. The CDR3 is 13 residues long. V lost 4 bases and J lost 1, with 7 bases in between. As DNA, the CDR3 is TGTGCCAGCAGTTACAGGCCGAACACTGAAGCTTTCTTT. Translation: CASSYRPNTEAFF.

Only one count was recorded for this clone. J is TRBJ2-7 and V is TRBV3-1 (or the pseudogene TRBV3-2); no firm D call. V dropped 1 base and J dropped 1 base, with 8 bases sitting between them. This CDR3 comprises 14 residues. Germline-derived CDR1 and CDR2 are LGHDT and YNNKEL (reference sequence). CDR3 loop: CASSQVLGSYEQYF. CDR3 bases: TGTGCCAGCAGCCAAGTGCTCGGTTCCTACGAGCAGTACTTC.

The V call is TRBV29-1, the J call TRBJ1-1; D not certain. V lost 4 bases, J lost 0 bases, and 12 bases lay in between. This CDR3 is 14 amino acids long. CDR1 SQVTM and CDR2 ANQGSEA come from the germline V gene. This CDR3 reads CSVVYWSVNTEAFF. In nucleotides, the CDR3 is TGCAGCGTTGTATATTGGTCAGTGAACACTGAAGCTTTCTTT.

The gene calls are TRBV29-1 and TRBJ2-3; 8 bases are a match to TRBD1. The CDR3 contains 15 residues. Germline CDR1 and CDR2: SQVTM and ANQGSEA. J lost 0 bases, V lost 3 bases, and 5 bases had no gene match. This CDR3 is CSVEKQGDSTDTQYF. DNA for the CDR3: TGCAGCGTTGAGAAACAGGGGGATAGCACAGATACGCAGTATTTT.

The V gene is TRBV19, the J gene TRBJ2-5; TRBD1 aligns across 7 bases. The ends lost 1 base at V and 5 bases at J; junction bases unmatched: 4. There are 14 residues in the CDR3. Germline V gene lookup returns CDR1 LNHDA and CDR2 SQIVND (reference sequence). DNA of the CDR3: TGTGCCAGTAGTATAGGCAGGGGGTGGGAGACCCAGTACTTC. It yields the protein CASSIGRGWETQYF. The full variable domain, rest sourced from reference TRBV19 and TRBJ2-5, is DGGITQSPKYLFRKEGQNVTLSCEQNLNHDAMYWYRQDPGQGLRLIYYSQIVNDFQKGDIAEGYSVSREKKESFPLTVTSAQKNPTAFYLCASSIGRGWETQYFGPGTRLLVL.

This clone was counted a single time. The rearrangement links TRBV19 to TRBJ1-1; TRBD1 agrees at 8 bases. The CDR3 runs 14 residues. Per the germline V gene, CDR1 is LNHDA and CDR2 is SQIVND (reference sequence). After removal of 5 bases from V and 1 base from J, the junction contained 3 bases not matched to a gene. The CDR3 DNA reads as TGTGCCAGTAGTTACAGGGGGGGGAACACTGAAGCTTTCTTT. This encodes CASSYRGGNTEAFF.